One and the same sample provided the 19 T cell receptor beta chains below, sequenced in a study of T-cell memory formation after mild COVID-19. Each CDR3 protein gets one entry after TCRdb re-called the 5' RACE reads with MiXCR. The data contain 300,000 to 350,000 distinct CDR3 sequences, approximately 19% of them singletons. Sequences were obtained from PBMCs or a T cell subset sorted from them (not recorded which). These TCRs come from a young man who had mild COVID-19 (a few samples of this study predate the infection). Cell type and time point are not known.

This clonotype was seen a handful of times. V is TRBV7-2 and J is TRBJ2-3; no reliable D call. The CDR3 sequence is 13 residues long. The V end lost 2 bases, the J end lost 1 base, and 4 bases lay between the germline ends. CDR1 and CDR2 from the germline V gene are SGHTA and FQGNSA. The DNA for the CDR3 is TGTGCCAGCAGCTTAATCGGCACAGATACGCAGTATTTT. It translates to CASSLIGTDTQYF.

The chain carries TRBV7-2 and TRBJ1-1; D perhaps matches TRBD1 (6 bases). The CDR3 covers 13 residues. Trimming left V 5 bases short and J 7 bases short, with 14 bases between. Germline values: CDR1 SGHTA, CDR2 FQGNSA. The DNA of the CDR3 is TGTGCCAGCAGCGCCCGGATACAGGGTGAAGCTTTCTTT. Protein: CASSARIQGEAFF.

This clonotype was recorded a few times. The gene calls are TRBV27 and TRBJ2-5; D gene unclear. CDR1 MNHEY and CDR2 SMNVEV come from the germline V gene (reference sequence). Trimming stripped 5 bases from V and 5 bases from J, with 15 bases between. This CDR3 comprises 14 residues. This chain's CDR3 is CASSPNDRVETQYF. CDR3 nucleotides: TGTGCCAGCAGTCCAAACGATCGTGTGGAGACCCAGTACTTC.

The rearrangement joins TRBV4-1 to TRBJ2-7; tentative D call: TRBD1 (5 bases). Trimming took off 4 bases at V and 5 bases at J, with 12 bases between the two ends. Germline V gene sequence: CDR1 MGHRA, CDR2 YSYEKL. The CDR3 length is 13 residues. CDR3 amino acids: CASSPTQGNEQYF. CDR3 in DNA: TGCGCCAGCAGCCCGACCCAGGGAAACGAGCAGTACTTC.

The chain recombines TRBV19 with TRBJ1-1; D is perhaps TRBD1 (6 bases). The germline V gene has CDR1 LNHDA and CDR2 SQIVND (reference sequence). The V end was cut by 1 base, the J end by 5 bases, with 11 bases between. The CDR3 has 14 amino acids. The CDR3 loop is CASSIGGGFTEAFF. CDR3 in DNA: TGTGCCAGTAGTATAGGAGGGGGGTTTACTGAAGCTTTCTTT.

The J gene is TRBJ2-3, the V gene TRBV6-5; 8 bases align to TRBD2. The CDR3 extends over 18 amino acids. In germline, CDR1 is MNHEY, CDR2 SVGAGI. V lost 4 bases to trimming and J lost 6 bases; unmatched junction nucleotides: 18. The CDR3 loop reads CASSWGGGGSPTADTQYF. The CDR3 nucleotides read TGTGCCAGCAGTTGGGGAGGCGGGGGGTCACCTACGGCGGATACGCAGTATTTT.

This chain connects TRBV30 to TRBJ1-4, with D tentatively TRBD1 (5 bases). The CDR3 covers 12 residues. V lost 1 base and J lost 5, with 5 bases in between. Germline CDR1 is GTSNPN and CDR2 is SVGIG (reference sequence). The CDR3 DNA is TGTGCCTGGAGTGGGGGGAATGAAAAACTGTTTTTT. The encoded protein is CAWSGGNEKLFF.

This clonotype was seen a handful of times. The chain couples TRBV29-1 to TRBJ2-3, with 8 bases that match TRBD1. Trimming took 6 bases from V and 6 from J; bases not matched to a gene: 11. Germline CDR1 SQVTM, CDR2 ANQGSEA. There are 14 residues in the CDR3. The CDR3 protein is CSVVGRGLLDTQYF. CDR3 sequence (DNA): TGCAGCGTAGTGGGCAGGGGGCTTTTGGATACGCAGTATTTT.

The genes are TRBV6-6 and TRBJ1-6, with 7 bases lining up with TRBD1. The CDR3 covers 15 residues. Germline CDR1 is MNHNY and CDR2 is SVGAGI (reference sequence). J lost 7 bases, V lost 0 bases, and 3 bases had no gene match. This CDR3 is CASSYSWTGNSPLHF. CDR3 in DNA: TGTGCCAGCAGTTACTCGTGGACAGGCAATTCACCCCTCCACTTT.

This clonotype showed up just a few times. The chain employs TRBV5-1 and TRBJ1-1; D may be TRBD1 (6 bases). The CDR3 has 14 amino acids. Per the germline V gene, CDR1 is SGHRS and CDR2 is YFSETQ. Trimming left V 4 bases short and J 2 bases short, with 12 bases between. The CDR3 reads CASSLLQGNTEAFF. The CDR3 bases are TGCGCCAGCAGCCTATTACAGGGAAACACTGAAGCTTTCTTT.

The sample holds a few counts of this clonotype. V and J are TRBV20-1 and TRBJ2-5, with 12 bases aligning to TRBD2. There are 15 residues in the CDR3. Trimming cost V 4 bases and J 5 bases; bases outside gene matches: 8. The germline V gene has CDR1 DFQATT and CDR2 SNEGSKA (reference sequence). The CDR3 nucleotides are TGCAGTGCTACCCCTAGCGGGGGGGCCCAGGAGACCCAGTACTTC. It is translated as CSATPSGGAQETQYF.

V and J are TRBV12-3 or TRBV12-4 and TRBJ2-7; no clear D. CDR3 length equals 11 residues. V gave up 4 bases and J gave up 5 bases, with 6 bases separating them. In DNA, the CDR3 is TGTGCCAGCAGTTATAGGCACGAGCAGTACTTC. Translation: CASSYRHEQYF.

This clonotype was counted a few times. This rearrangement joins TRBV6-6 to TRBJ2-7, with TRBD1 matching over 7 bases. The trim removed 11 bases at V and 7 bases at J, leaving 14 bases unmatched. This CDR3 is built from 13 residues. The germline CDR1 and CDR2 sequences are MNHNY and SVGAGI (reference sequence). CDR3 amino acids: CAARRRTGQEQYF. Here the CDR3 DNA reads TGTGCCGCCCGCCGCAGGACAGGCCAGGAGCAGTACTTC.

Only a few counts were recorded for this clonotype. V is TRBV6-2 or TRBV6-3 and J is TRBJ2-7; unclear D gene. V was shortened by 8 bases and J by 2 bases, with 4 bases between the two germline ends. CDR3 length: 10 residues. The germline V gene encodes CDR1 MNHEY and CDR2 SVGEGT. The CDR3 loop reads CASGPYEQYF. Here the CDR3 DNA reads TGTGCCAGCGGTCCCTACGAGCAGTACTTC.

V and J are TRBV5-5 and TRBJ2-7; D gene uncertain. Trimming took off 0 bases at V and 3 bases at J, with 7 bases between the two ends. The CDR3 totals 13 residues. In germline, CDR1 is SGHKS, CDR2 YYEKEE (reference sequence). The CDR3 loop reads CASSLATVYEQYV. The CDR3 DNA reads TGTGCCAGCAGCTTGGCCACCGTCTACGAGCAGTACGTC.

This clonotype occurred many times. V and J are TRBV4-2 and TRBJ2-5, with TRBD2 matching over 14 bases. The J segment lost 1 base and the V segment lost 6 bases, leaving 4 bases of the junction unmatched. The CDR3 extends over 16 amino acids. Germline V lookup: CDR1 LGHNA, CDR2 YNFKEQ. The CDR3 coding sequence is TGTGCCAGCAGTAGCGGACTAGCGGGGGGCCAAGAGACCCAGTACTTC. It codes for CASSSGLAGGQETQYF.

This clonotype was detected many times. This may stem from a read error, because a much larger clone lies one nucleotide away. The V gene is TRBV7-9, the J gene TRBJ2-3; D uncertain. The germline V gene has CDR1 SEHNR and CDR2 FQNEAQ (reference sequence). The V gene lost 4 bases and the J gene lost 7 bases, with 3 bases spanning the gap. The CDR3 has 10 residues. In nucleotides, the CDR3 is TGTGCCAGCAGCTCCAATACGCAGTATTTT. It is translated as CASSSNTQYF.

This clonotype was counted at least ten times. This CDR3 is CASSAGTDASTDTQYF. The CDR3 DNA reads as TGTGCCAGCAGCGCGGGGACGGATGCTAGCACAGATACGCAGTATTTT. V is TRBV5-4 and J is TRBJ2-3; TRBD2 might be the D (6 bases). The germline V and J ends were trimmed by 4 bases and 0 bases, with 15 bases remaining between them. The length of the CDR3 is 16 residues. CDR1 SGHNT and CDR2 YYREEE come from the germline V gene (reference sequence). Full variable domain (missing parts from reference TRBV5-4 and TRBJ2-3): ETGVTQSPTHLIKTRGQQVTLRCSSQSGHNTVSWYQQALGQGPQFIFQYYREEENGRGNFPPRFSGLQFPNYSSELNVNALELDDSALYLCASSAGTDASTDTQYFGPGTRLTVL.

This chain connects TRBV6-6 to TRBJ2-2, with 16 nucleotides matching TRBD2. The ends lost 6 bases at V and 10 bases at J; junction bases unmatched: 11. CDR1 and CDR2 (germline): MNHNY, SVGAGI (reference sequence). The CDR3 is 17 residues long. The CDR3: CASSRPGLAGGLEELFF. DNA for the CDR3: TGTGCCAGCAGCCGACCGGGACTAGCGGGGGGGCTTGAGGAGCTGTTTTTT.